The 18 T cell receptor beta chains listed next were all sequenced from one sample in a study of identical twins. MiXCR, applied by TCRdb to the 5' RACE reads, yields one record per CDR3 protein. Of under 800,000 distinct CDR3 sequences listed, 21% are singletons. These data also featured in a second study, about T cells expressing NK-cell markers.

The sample taken for sequencing was PBMCs. These receptor sequences come from a young woman in good health.

This clonotype was seen a handful of times. The rearrangement joins TRBV20-1 to TRBJ2-1; 7 positions agree with TRBD2. Per the germline V gene, CDR1 is DFQATT and CDR2 is SNEGSKA (reference sequence). The CDR3 is 14 residues long. V dropped 3 bases and J dropped 5; count of bases not matched to a gene: 7. This CDR3 is CSASSRAGNNEQFF. The CDR3, as DNA: TGCAGTGCTAGTAGCCGAGCGGGAAACAATGAGCAGTTCTTC.

This clonotype occurred once. The chain has TRBV4-2 and TRBJ2-3; 10 nucleotides align to TRBD2. In germline, CDR1 is LGHNA, CDR2 YNFKEQ. V trimming: 3 bases; J trimming: 4 bases; junction bases outside the gene matches: 7. CDR3 length: 16 amino acids. The CDR3 region has the DNA TGTGCCAGCAGCCACGAACTGAGCGGGGGGGCAGATACGCAGTATTTT. Translated, it gives CASSHELSGGADTQYF.

This clonotype was seen a handful of times. The rearrangement uses TRBV6-1 and TRBJ2-3, with D maybe TRBD1 (5 bases). V lost 6 bases and J lost 2, with 15 bases in between. CDR1 and CDR2 (germline): MNHNS, SASEGT. CDR3 length equals 15 residues. CDR3 sequence: CASSRRGWDTDTQYF. As DNA, the CDR3 is TGTGCCAGCAGCCGTAGGGGTTGGGACACAGATACGCAGTATTTT.

This clonotype was counted between two and nine times. The V and J genes are TRBV9 and TRBJ1-2, with a weak D call TRBD1 (6 bases). This CDR3 comprises 15 residues. CDR1 and CDR2 (germline): SGDLS, YYNGEE. Trimming removed 4 bases from V and 6 bases from J, with 19 bases in between. CDR3 residues: CASSPGGMGTNGYTF. CDR3 bases: TGTGCCAGCAGCCCTGGGGGCATGGGCACCAATGGCTACACCTTC.

There are a few counts of this clonotype. The rearrangement joins TRBV6-1 to TRBJ1-5, with D perhaps matching TRBD1 (5 bases). V gave up 6 bases and J gave up 5 bases, with 14 bases separating them. The germline gives CDR1 MNHNS, CDR2 SASEGT. The CDR3 spans 14 residues. The CDR3 DNA reads TGTGCCAGCAGCAAAGGGCAGGGCCATCAGCCCCAGCATTTT. Translation: CASSKGQGHQPQHF.

The chain has TRBV20-1 and TRBJ2-2; the D gene is possibly TRBD1 (5 bases). V lost 7 bases and J 0 bases, leaving 9 bases between the germline ends. Looked up from germline, CDR1 is DFQATT and CDR2 is SNEGSKA (reference sequence). This CDR3 has 13 amino acids. CDR3 coding DNA: TGCAGTGGAACCAGGGCGAACACCGGGGAGCTGTTTTTT. It yields the protein CSGTRANTGELFF.

The V call is TRBV14, the J call TRBJ2-7; D is uncertain. The germline V gene encodes CDR1 SGHDN and CDR2 FVKESK. Trimming removed 0 bases from V and 1 base from J, with 13 bases in between. The CDR3 spans 16 residues. The CDR3 DNA is TGTGCCAGCAGCCAAGAGCTCTCTTCCGGTTCCTACGAGCAGTACTTC. Translation: CASSQELSSGSYEQYF.

This chain uses TRBV15 with TRBJ2-4; 9 bases match TRBD1. V lost 8 bases, J lost 6 bases, and 8 bases stayed unmatched. CDR3 length: 14 residues. The germline CDR1 and CDR2 sequences are LNHNV and YYDKDF (reference sequence). This chain's CDR3 is CATRITGGINIQYF. The CDR3 DNA sequence: TGTGCCACCCGTATAACAGGGGGCATAAACATTCAGTACTTC.

The chain combines TRBV3-1 with TRBJ2-1; D possibly corresponds to TRBD2 (7 bases). The V gene's germline CDR1 is LGHDT and CDR2 YNNKEL (reference sequence). Trimming left V 4 bases short and J 14 bases short, with 21 bases between. This CDR3 has 14 residues. The CDR3 region is CASSRSRGGKVEFF. The CDR3 DNA follows: TGTGCCAGCAGCCGCTCGAGGGGGGGCAAGGTCGAGTTCTTC.

This clonotype has just a few counts. The rearrangement links TRBV2 to TRBJ1-3, with unresolved D. Trimming removed 1 base at V and 0 bases at J, with 4 bases between. CDR1 and CDR2 from the germline V gene are SNHLY and FYNNEI. The CDR3 has 14 amino acids. The CDR3 spells CASSEVASGNTIYF. The CDR3 coding sequence is TGTGCCAGCAGTGAAGTGGCCTCTGGAAACACCATATATTTT.

This clonotype has more than one count but fewer than ten. The V and J genes are TRBV10-3 and TRBJ2-1; 7 nucleotides align to TRBD2. Germline V lookup: CDR1 ENHRY, CDR2 SYGVKD. CDR3 size: 13 residues. J lost 7 bases, V lost 4 bases, and 4 bases had no gene match. The CDR3 here is CAISATAGNEQFF. The CDR3 region has the DNA TGTGCCATCAGTGCCACAGCGGGGAATGAGCAGTTCTTC.

This clonotype showed up just a few times. The chain combines TRBV12-3 or TRBV12-4 with TRBJ2-7, with 13 positions matching TRBD2. J lost 3 bases, V lost 4 bases, and 3 bases had no gene match. This CDR3 is built from 15 residues. CDR3 sequence (DNA): TGTGCCAGCAGTTGGGGGACTAGCGGGATCTACGAGCAGTACTTC. Encoded protein: CASSWGTSGIYEQYF.

The DNA for the CDR3 is TGTGCCAGCAGCTTCCAGCGGCGCGACGGGGTACCCCTCCACTTT. Residues: CASSFQRRDGVPLHF. The V and J genes are TRBV7-9 and TRBJ1-6; D not certain. V lost 3 bases and J lost 12, with 18 bases in between. Germline V gene data show CDR1 as SEHNR and CDR2 as FQNEAQ (reference sequence). The CDR3 length is 15 residues.

The chain recombines TRBV20-1 with TRBJ2-7, with 8 bases that match TRBD2. This CDR3 spans 13 amino acids. Germline CDR1 and CDR2: DFQATT and SNEGSKA (reference sequence). Trimming removed 6 bases from V and 2 bases from J; junction bases left unmatched: 6. CDR3 region: CSANSGTTYEQYF. Here the CDR3 DNA reads TGCAGTGCCAATAGCGGGACCACCTACGAGCAGTACTTC.

The chain is built from TRBV18 and TRBJ2-1, with D unresolved. Looked up from germline, CDR1 is KGHSH and CDR2 is LQKENI. V gave up 1 base and J gave up 4 bases, with 8 bases separating them. This CDR3 comprises 14 residues. CDR3 DNA: TGTGCCAGCTCACCACGTCAGCTATACAATGAGCAGTTCTTC. Translating it yields CASSPRQLYNEQFF.

This sequence joins TRBV20-1 and TRBJ1-6; TRBD1 matches at 8 bases. The CDR3 sequence is 13 residues long. The V and J ends lost 6 bases and 9 bases, in that order; junction bases with no gene match: 7. Germline V gives CDR1 DFQATT, CDR2 SNEGSKA (reference sequence). CDR3 in amino acids: CSALTGVGSPLHF. CDR3 sequence (DNA): TGCAGTGCCCTGACAGGGGTGGGTTCACCCCTCCACTTT.

This clonotype has a single count. This chain joins TRBV7-2 and TRBJ2-7, with TRBD1 matching over 7 bases. The ends lost 4 bases at V and 4 bases at J; junction bases unmatched: 10. The CDR3 sequence is 15 residues long. The germline V gene encodes CDR1 SGHTA and CDR2 FQGNSA. The CDR3 nucleotides read TGTGCCAGCAGCTCCACCGCCCGGGACAGTTACGAGCAGTACTTC. Residues: CASSSTARDSYEQYF.

This chain connects TRBV20-1 to TRBJ1-2; perhaps TRBD1 as D (5 bases). This CDR3 is built from 13 residues. Germline CDR1 and CDR2: DFQATT and SNEGSKA (reference sequence). The V end lost 6 bases, the J end lost 1 base, and 12 bases lay between the germline ends. CDR3 amino acids: CSAAGRNNYGYTF. Here the CDR3 DNA reads TGCAGTGCCGCGGGACGGAATAACTATGGCTACACCTTC.